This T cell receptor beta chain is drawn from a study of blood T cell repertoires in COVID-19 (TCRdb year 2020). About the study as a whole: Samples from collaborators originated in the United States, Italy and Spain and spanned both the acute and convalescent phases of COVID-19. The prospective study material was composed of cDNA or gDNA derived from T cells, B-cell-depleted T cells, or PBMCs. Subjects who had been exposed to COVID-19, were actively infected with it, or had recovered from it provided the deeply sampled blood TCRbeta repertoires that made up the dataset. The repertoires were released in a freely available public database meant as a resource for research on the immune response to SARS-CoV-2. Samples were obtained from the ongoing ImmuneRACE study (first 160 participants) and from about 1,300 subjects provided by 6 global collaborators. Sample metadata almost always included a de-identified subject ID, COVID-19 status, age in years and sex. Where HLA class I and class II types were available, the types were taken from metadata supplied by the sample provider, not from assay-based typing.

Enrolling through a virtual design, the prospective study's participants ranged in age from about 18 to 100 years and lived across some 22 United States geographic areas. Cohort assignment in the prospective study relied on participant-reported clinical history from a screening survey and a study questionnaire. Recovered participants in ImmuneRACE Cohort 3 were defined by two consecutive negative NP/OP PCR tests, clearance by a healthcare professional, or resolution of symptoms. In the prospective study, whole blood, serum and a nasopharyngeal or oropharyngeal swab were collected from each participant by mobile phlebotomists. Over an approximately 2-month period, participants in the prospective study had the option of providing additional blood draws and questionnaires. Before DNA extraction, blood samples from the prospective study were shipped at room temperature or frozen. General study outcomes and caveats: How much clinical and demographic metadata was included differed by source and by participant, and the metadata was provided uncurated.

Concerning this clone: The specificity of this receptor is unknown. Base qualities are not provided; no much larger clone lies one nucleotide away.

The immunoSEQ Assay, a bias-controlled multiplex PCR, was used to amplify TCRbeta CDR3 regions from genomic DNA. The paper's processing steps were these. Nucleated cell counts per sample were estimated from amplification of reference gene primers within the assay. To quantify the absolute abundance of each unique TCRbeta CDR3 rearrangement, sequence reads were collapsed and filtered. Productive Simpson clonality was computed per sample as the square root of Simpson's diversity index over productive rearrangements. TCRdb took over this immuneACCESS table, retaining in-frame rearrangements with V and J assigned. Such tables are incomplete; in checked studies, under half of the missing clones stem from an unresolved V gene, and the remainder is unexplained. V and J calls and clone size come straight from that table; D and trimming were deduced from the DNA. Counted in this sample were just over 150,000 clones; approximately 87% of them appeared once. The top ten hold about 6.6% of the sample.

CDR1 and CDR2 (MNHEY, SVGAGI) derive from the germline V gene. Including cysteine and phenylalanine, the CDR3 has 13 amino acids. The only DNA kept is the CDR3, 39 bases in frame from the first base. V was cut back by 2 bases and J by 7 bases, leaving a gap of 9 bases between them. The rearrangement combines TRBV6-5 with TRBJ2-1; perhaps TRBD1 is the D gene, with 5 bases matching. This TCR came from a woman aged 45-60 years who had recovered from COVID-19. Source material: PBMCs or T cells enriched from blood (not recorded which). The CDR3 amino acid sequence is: CASSYGQGNEQFF. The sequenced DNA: TGTGCCAGCAGTTACGGGCAGGGTAATGAGCAGTTCTTC.